The present T cell receptor beta chain was sequenced within a study of cytomegalovirus exposure and HLA in healthy donors. Whole-study findings and limits: Associated with cytomegalovirus, according to the listing, were around 160 TCR beta chains. Among immune exposure information, only CMV serostatus was available. A later analysis found that most CMV-associated TCR beta chains appeared HLA-restricted.

It was with 60 Vbeta and 13 Jbeta primers that the PCR ran. Libraries were prepared by immunoSEQ multiplex PCR; TCRdb keeps only in-frame clonotypes and omits some of them. This table holds about 150,000 clones, around 10% found once. Looked up from germline, CDR1 is SGHKS and CDR2 is YYEKEE (reference sequence). The CDR3 spans 15 residues. The V gene end was trimmed by 1 base and the J gene end by 2 bases; junction bases not matched to a gene: 5. A note on this clone: The antigen is undetermined.

Donors counted as nominally healthy when sampled, yet unrecorded immune exposures were likely. The sequence derives from a male donor in good health and CMV-seronegative. The chain recombines TRBV5-5 with TRBJ2-7; 8 nucleotides match TRBD2. The specimen was PBMCs. The CDR3 sequence: CASSLPSGSPYEQYF. DNA of the CDR3: TGTGCCAGCAGCTTGCCGAGCGGGAGTCCCTACGAGCAGTACTTC.